The sequence of this TCR beta chain was determined in a study of blood T cell repertoires in COVID-19. Study-wide context: Sites in the United States, Italy and Spain provided acute and convalescent COVID-19 samples. T cells, B-cell-depleted T cells, or PBMCs provided the cDNA or gDNA that served as material.

Original methodology: Researchers report that nucleated cell counts were estimated from reference gene primer amplification. Using immunoSEQ multiplex PCR, the repertoire was profiled, and TCRdb retains in-frame clones only, with some absent. V, J and clone size are those of that table, while D and trimming were read from the DNA. Of roughly 32,000 clones in the sample, about 86% were seen once. With 8 bases removed from V and 5 bases from J, the gap between germline ends came to 15 bases. The germline V gene encodes CDR1 SQVTM and CDR2 ANQGSEA. The CDR3 extends over 12 amino acids. The chain joins TRBV29-1 to TRBJ2-5; D remains ambiguous. Sequenced material: peripheral blood. This sequence originates from a woman older than 75 with active or convalescent COVID-19. CDR3 nucleotides: TGCAGCCTGAGATCGGCCGGGGAGACCCAGTACTTC. Its protein product is CSLRSAGETQYF.